The 11 T cell receptor beta chains reported below all come from one sample, sequenced in a study of T cell changes during pregnancy in multiple sclerosis. Generated by immunoSEQ multiplex PCR, the TCRdb table keeps only in-frame clones and is missing some. Here the sample spans some 60,000 clones, more than 85% being singletons. The sequenced sample was CD4+ T cells from peripheral blood mononuclear cells, obtained in the third trimester of pregnancy. The receptors here all came from a female donor with multiple sclerosis, enrolled in a pregnancy study.

The V gene is TRBV11-1, the J gene TRBJ2-7; the match to TRBD1 covers 7 bases. V lost 6 bases to trimming and J lost 9 bases; unmatched junction nucleotides: 11. CDR1 is SGHAT and CDR2 is FQDESV in the germline V gene (reference sequence). The CDR3 sequence is 13 residues long. The CDR3 region has the DNA TGTGCCAGCAGTCGGACAGGAGAGAGCCGGCAGTACTTC. Translating it yields CASSRTGESRQYF.

The chain combines TRBV6-5 with TRBJ1-2, with D maybe TRBD1 (5 bases). The V end lost 2 bases, the J end lost 7 bases, and 11 bases lay between the germline ends. Germline CDR1 is MNHEY and CDR2 is SVGAGI. The CDR3 has 13 residues. CDR3: CASSYGGDGGYTF. The CDR3 DNA sequence: TGTGCCAGCAGTTACGGGGGGGACGGTGGCTACACCTTC.

This chain joins TRBV18 and TRBJ2-5; 7 bases are a match to TRBD1. V was clipped by 0 bases and J by 3 bases; unmatched bases: 4. There are 15 residues in the CDR3. Germline V CDR1 and CDR2: KGHSH, LQKENI. CDR3 nucleotide sequence: TGTGCCAGCTCACCACCGGGACAGAAAAAAGAGACCCAGTACTTC. This codes for CASSPPGQKKETQYF.

This clone was found once. The chain joins TRBV18 to TRBJ1-1; the D gene is possibly TRBD1 (5 bases). The CDR3 has 13 amino acids. Germline V lookup: CDR1 KGHSH, CDR2 LQKENI. Trimming removed 0 bases at V and 5 bases at J, with 7 bases between. Here the CDR3 DNA reads TGTGCCAGCTCACCACCGGGGGGGACTGAAGCTTTCTTT. It codes for CASSPPGGTEAFF.

The chain is built from TRBV6-5 and TRBJ1-1, with a tentative D call TRBD1 (6 bases). CDR3 size: 15 residues. V shed 0 bases and J shed 4 bases, with 12 bases lying between them. The V gene's germline CDR1 is MNHEY and CDR2 SVGAGI. CDR3 loop: CASSYSQGIFTEAFF. Written as DNA, the CDR3 is TGTGCCAGCAGTTACTCACAGGGAATTTTCACTGAAGCTTTCTTT.

The rearrangement joins TRBV19 to TRBJ1-1, with TRBD1 as a possible D gene (6 bases). The CDR3 sequence is 15 residues long. The V gene's germline CDR1 is LNHDA and CDR2 SQIVND (reference sequence). Trimming removed 3 bases at V and 1 base at J, with 12 bases between. The CDR3 loop is CASSIRGAGNTEAFF. CDR3 DNA: TGTGCCAGTAGTATTCGGGGGGCTGGGAACACTGAAGCTTTCTTT.

This chain links TRBV19 with TRBJ2-3, with 10 bases lining up with TRBD2. CDR3 length: 15 residues. Germline V gene data show CDR1 as LNHDA and CDR2 as SQIVND (reference sequence). V lost 7 bases and J lost 3; bases outside the gene matches: 7. CDR3 DNA: TGTGCCAGTAAAGACGGACTAGCGGCGACAGATACGCAGTATTTT. Amino acid sequence: CASKDGLAATDTQYF.

The chain employs TRBV2 and TRBJ1-5; weak D call: TRBD1 (6 bases). CDR1 SNHLY and CDR2 FYNNEI come from the germline V gene. The CDR3 is 12 residues long. V was clipped by 5 bases and J by 5 bases, with 7 bases between them. For the CDR3, the DNA is TGTGCCAGCAGTCCAGGGGATCAGCCCCAGCATTTT. Residues: CASSPGDQPQHF.

The CDR3 bases are TGCGCCAGCAGCCCCAACACCGGGACAGGGCTGAACAAACTGTTTTTT. Protein sequence: CASSPNTGTGLNKLFF. The chain has TRBV5-1 and TRBJ1-4; TRBD1 matches 9 bases. The germline CDR1 and CDR2 sequences are SGHRS and YFSETQ. V trimming: 4 bases; J trimming: 11 bases; junction bases outside the gene matches: 15. The CDR3 extends over 16 amino acids.

The chain recombines TRBV30 with TRBJ1-5, with D hard to call. The germline CDR1 and CDR2 sequences are GTSNPN and SVGIG (reference sequence). This CDR3 has 15 amino acids. Trimming left V 0 bases short and J 4 bases short, with 13 bases between. The CDR3 spells CAWSVLGFGNQPQHF. The CDR3 bases are TGTGCCTGGAGTGTACTAGGGTTTGGGAATCAGCCCCAGCATTTT. Full variable domain (remainder filled in from reference TRBV30 and TRBJ1-5): SQTIHQWPATLVQPVGSPLSLECTVEGTSNPNLYWYRQAAGRGLQLLFYSVGIGQISSEVPQNLSASRPQDRQFILSSKKLLLSDSGFYLCAWSVLGFGNQPQHFGDGTRLSIL.

The chain uses TRBV5-1 and TRBJ1-3; 7 bases agree with TRBD1. Looked up from germline, CDR1 is SGHRS and CDR2 is YFSETQ. Trimming cost V 4 bases and J 3 bases; bases outside gene matches: 7. This CDR3 is 15 amino acids long. CDR3 coding DNA: TGCGCCAGCAGCGCCGAGGGGGCGCGTGGAAACACCATATATTTT. The encoded protein is CASSAEGARGNTIYF.